The 6 T cell receptor beta chains reported below all come from one sample, sequenced in a study of T cells in Graves' hyperthyroidism and ophthalmopathy. The investigators amplified TCR beta CDR3 regions from RNA transcripts. Carried out on the TCR CDR3, a first-round RT-PCR used the HTBI primer set. TCRdb redid the calling of the multiplex PCR reads with MiXCR, one entry per CDR3 protein. Of about 590,000 distinct CDR3 sequences in the sample, more than 15% were seen once. The specimen was blood. These TCRs come from a woman aged 25 to 39 with Graves' hyperthyroidism.

There are many counts of this clonotype. The chain carries TRBV12-5 and TRBJ2-1; 11 bases are shared with TRBD2. This CDR3 is 15 amino acids long. Germline values: CDR1 LGHNT, CDR2 FRNRAP. The trim removed 3 bases at V and 4 bases at J, leaving 2 bases unmatched. CDR3 sequence: CASGLRTSGYNEQFF. CDR3 nucleotide sequence: TGTGCTAGTGGTTTAAGGACTAGCGGGTACAATGAGCAGTTCTTC. Supplemented by reference TRBV12-5 and TRBJ2-1, the full variable domain reads DARVTQTPRHKVTEMGQEVTMRCQPILGHNTVFWYRQTMMQGLELLAYFRNRAPLDDSGMPKDRFSAEMPDATLATLKIQPSEPRDSAVYFCASGLRTSGYNEQFFGPGTRLTVL.

This clonotype came up a few times. The rearrangement uses TRBV19 and TRBJ2-5; 8 bases match TRBD1. The germline V gene encodes CDR1 LNHDA and CDR2 SQIVND (reference sequence). CDR3 size: 15 residues. J lost 4 bases, V lost 4 bases, and 8 bases had no gene match. The CDR3 sequence is CASSKSDRAGETQYF. In DNA form, the CDR3 reads TGTGCCAGTAGTAAGTCGGACAGGGCAGGAGAGACCCAGTACTTC. Combining the CDR3 with reference TRBV19 and TRBJ2-5 gives the whole variable domain DGGITQSPKYLFRKEGQNVTLSCEQNLNHDAMYWYRQDPGQGLRLIYYSQIVNDFQKGDIAEGYSVSREKKESFPLTVTSAQKNPTAFYLCASSKSDRAGETQYFGPGTRLLVL.

This clonotype was found many times. This sequence joins TRBV11-2 and TRBJ2-7; 10 bases align to TRBD2. Germline V CDR1 and CDR2: SGHAT, FQNNGV. V shed 5 bases and J 2 bases; nucleotides not matched to a gene: 6. The CDR3 totals 15 residues. CDR3 residues: CASSPGLAVTYEQYF. The CDR3 DNA is TGTGCCAGCAGCCCTGGACTAGCGGTAACCTACGAGCAGTACTTC.

This clonotype showed up many times. The chain joins TRBV5-1 to TRBJ2-7, with TRBD1 matching over 7 bases. Looked up from germline, CDR1 is SGHRS and CDR2 is YFSETQ. The CDR3 consists of 17 residues. Trimming took 0 bases from V and 2 from J; bases not matched to a gene: 11. The DNA of the CDR3 is TGCGCCAGCAGCTTGGAAGCTACAGGGGCCCCAACCTACGAGCAGTACTTC. Translating it yields CASSLEATGAPTYEQYF.

At least ten counts were recorded for this clonotype. This chain joins TRBV6-1 and TRBJ2-7; D unresolved. The CDR3 is 13 amino acids. Trimming removed 6 bases at V and 5 bases at J, with 14 bases between. The germline gives CDR1 MNHNS, CDR2 SASEGT. CDR3 DNA: TGTGCCAGCAGGACCCAAAGCATCCACGAGCAGTACTTC. As protein: CASRTQSIHEQYF.

This clonotype was recorded at least ten times. The V and J genes are TRBV2 and TRBJ1-2, with D tentatively TRBD1 (6 bases). The CDR3 consists of 12 residues. Trimming shortened V by 7 bases and J by 4 bases, and 10 bases separated the two germline ends. CDR1 is SNHLY and CDR2 is FYNNEI in the germline V gene. CDR3 protein: CASIQGPYGYTF. The CDR3 bases are TGTGCCAGCATACAGGGCCCCTATGGCTACACCTTC.